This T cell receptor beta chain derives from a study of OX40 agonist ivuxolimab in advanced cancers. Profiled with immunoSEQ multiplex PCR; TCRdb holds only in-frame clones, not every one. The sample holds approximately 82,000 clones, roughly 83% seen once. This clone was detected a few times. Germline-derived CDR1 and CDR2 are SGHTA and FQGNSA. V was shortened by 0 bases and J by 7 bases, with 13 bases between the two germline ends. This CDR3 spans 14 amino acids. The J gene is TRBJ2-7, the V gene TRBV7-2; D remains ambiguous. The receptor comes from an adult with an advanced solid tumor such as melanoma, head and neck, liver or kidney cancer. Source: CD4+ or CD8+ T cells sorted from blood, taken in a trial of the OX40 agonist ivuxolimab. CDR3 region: CASSLANVLGEQYF. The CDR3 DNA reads TGTGCCAGCAGCTTAGCGAATGTCCTAGGGGAGCAGTACTTC.